This T cell receptor (beta chain) was profiled in a study of T cell responses to AZD1222 COVID-19 vaccine. Here immunoSEQ multiplex PCR was the method, and the copy in TCRdb shows in-frame clones only, minus some. The table has 100,000 to 130,000 clones, about 89% seen once. As for this clone: What it recognizes is unknown.

There are 15 residues in the CDR3. Germline V gene sequence: CDR1 SGHAT, CDR2 FQNNGV. The V end was cut by 5 bases, the J end by 4 bases, with 18 bases between. Pooling of second doses given at about 4 or about 12 weeks was done. Findings and limits, study-wide: Scientists sampled the repertoires only once the peak T cell response had passed. Increases in Spike-specific TCR breadth and depth were seen after two AZD1222 doses.

Sample: peripheral blood, taken 28 days after the second AZD1222 dose. The TCR originated in an adult who received the AZD1222 COVID-19 vaccine. The chain couples TRBV11-2 to TRBJ2-7; maybe TRBD2 (5 bases). CDR3 sequence (DNA): TGTGCCAGCAGCCCGACCGAGGAGGCTAAGTACGAGCAGTACTTC. Protein sequence: CASSPTEEAKYEQYF.